The 6 T cell receptor beta chains reported below all come from one sample, sequenced in a study of blood T cell repertoires in COVID-19. The table came from immunoSEQ multiplex PCR; TCRdb's copy has only in-frame clones and leaves some out. Of about 78,000 clones in the sample, more than 75% are singletons; the top ten hold about 2.1%. What was sequenced was peripheral blood. The receptor source for this set is a woman in her sixties with acute or convalescent COVID-19.

The chain has TRBV5-1 and TRBJ2-7, with 11 bases lining up with TRBD1. CDR1 and CDR2 from the germline V gene are SGHRS and YFSETQ. Trimming cost V 3 bases and J 2 bases; bases outside gene matches: 4. This CDR3 spans 15 amino acids. The CDR3 here is CASSSGTGGPYEQYF. DNA for the CDR3: TGCGCCAGCAGCTCCGGGACAGGGGGACCCTACGAGCAGTACTTC.

The rearrangement links TRBV24-1 to TRBJ1-5; tentatively, D is TRBD1 (6 bases). This CDR3 region has 19 residues. Trimming removed 3 bases at V and 6 bases at J, with 26 bases between. From germline, CDR1 is KGHDR and CDR2 SFDVKD. The CDR3 loop is CATSDPRDTKDDGFQPQHF. The CDR3 bases are TGTGCCACCAGTGATCCCCGGGACACTAAAGACGACGGTTTTCAGCCCCAGCATTTT.

The chain couples TRBV5-4 to TRBJ2-5; 12 positions agree with TRBD2. V shed 3 bases and J 2 bases; nucleotides not matched to a gene: 11. The CDR3 totals 18 residues. CDR1 is SGHNT, CDR2 YYREEE, per germline (reference sequence). CDR3 loop: CASSSPGVGLAGQETQYF. CDR3 in DNA: TGTGCCAGCAGCTCCCCCGGGGTAGGACTAGCGGGACAAGAGACCCAGTACTTC. Based on the CDR3 plus reference TRBV5-4 and TRBJ2-5, the full variable domain is ETGVTQSPTHLIKTRGQQVTLRCSSQSGHNTVSWYQQALGQGPQFIFQYYREEENGRGNFPPRFSGLQFPNYSSELNVNALELDDSALYLCASSSPGVGLAGQETQYFGPGTRLLVL.

This clone has just a few counts. The V and J genes are TRBV4-1 and TRBJ2-1; 12 bases line up with TRBD2. V lost 6 bases and J lost 6; bases outside the gene matches: 6. The CDR3 has 15 amino acids. CDR1 and CDR2 from the germline V gene are MGHRA and YSYEKL. The CDR3: CASSDRLAGANEQFF. DNA of the CDR3: TGCGCCAGCAGTGATCGACTAGCGGGAGCCAATGAGCAGTTCTTC.

The J gene is TRBJ2-7, the V gene TRBV5-4; the D gene could be TRBD1 or TRBD2 (6 bases each). The germline CDR1 and CDR2 sequences are SGHNT and YYREEE (reference sequence). The CDR3 is 14 amino acids. The V and J ends lost 4 bases and 0 bases respectively, with 11 bases between them. DNA of the CDR3: TGTGCCAGCAGCGTGGGGGGCCTCTCCTACGAGCAGTACTTC. Residues: CASSVGGLSYEQYF.

V and J are TRBV2 and TRBJ1-5, with D possibly matching TRBD1 (5 bases). The CDR3 spans 13 residues. V was shortened by 1 base and J by 7 bases, with 8 bases between the two germline ends. Per the germline V gene, CDR1 is SNHLY and CDR2 is FYNNEI. The CDR3 here is CASSEEGRQPQHF. The DNA of the CDR3 is TGTGCCAGCAGTGAAGAGGGGAGGCAGCCCCAGCATTTT.